The rows below give T cell receptor beta chains drawn from one sample of a study of T cell responses to AZD1222 COVID-19 vaccine. This table comes from immunoSEQ multiplex PCR, and its TCRdb copy is limited to in-frame clones, with some not included. The table shows fewer than 120,000 clones, with 81% occurring only once. This sample comprised peripheral blood, obtained on day 0 of AZD1222 vaccination. These receptors were obtained from an adult in good health. CDR3s include the opening cysteine and the closing phenylalanine or tryptophan. The D gene is left open where the match is weak. Clone size is not always given. Where it is, it says once, few, many or a class for expanded clones.

j_call	v_call	d_call	clone_size	cdr3_aa	cdr3_nt
TRBJ1-5	TRBV7-2	NA	NA	CASSFRNQPQHF	TGTGCCAGCAGCTTCCGGAATCAGCCCCAGCATTTT
TRBJ2-3	TRBV4-1	NA	NA	CASSQDQQGPTDTQYF	TGCGCCAGCAGCCAAGATCAGCAGGGGCCCACAGATACGCAGTATTTT
TRBJ2-7	TRBV6-5	NA	NA	CASSHGDYEQYF	TGTGCCAGCAGCCATGGGGACTACGAGCAGTACTTC
TRBJ1-5	TRBV7-8	NA	NA	CASSLVRSRSNQPQHF	TGTGCCAGCAGCTTAGTACGAAGCCGTAGCAATCAGCCCCAGCATTTT
TRBJ1-2	TRBV7-9	NA	NA	CASSLGEVYTF	TGTGCCAGCAGCTTAGGGGAGGTCTACACCTTC
TRBJ1-2	TRBV28	TRBD1	NA	CASTHLPQTGLSGYTF	TGTGCCAGCACTCACCTCCCCCAGACAGGGTTGAGTGGCTACACCTTC
TRBJ2-2	TRBV5-6	NA	NA	CASSFGGPNTGELFF	TGTGCCAGCAGCTTTGGGGGCCCGAACACCGGGGAGCTGTTTTTT
TRBJ2-3	TRBV7-3	NA	few	CASSELGYADTQYF	TGTGCCAGCAGCGAACTAGGGTATGCAGATACGCAGTATTTT
TRBJ2-7	TRBV5-1	TRBD1	NA	CASSLQGAYYEQYF	TGCGCCAGCAGCTTGCAGGGGGCGTATTACGAGCAGTACTTC
TRBJ2-2	TRBV12-2	NA	NA	CASRFDREDTGELFF	TGTGCAAGTCGCTTTGACAGGGAGGACACCGGGGAGCTGTTTTTT
TRBJ2-3	TRBV6-2/TRBV6-3	NA	few	CASSYGSTDTQYF	TGTGCCAGCAGTTACGGGAGCACAGATACGCAGTATTTT
TRBJ1-1	TRBV7-9	TRBD1	NA	CASSLPRTGQTEAFF	TGTGCCAGCAGCTTACCTAGGACAGGGCAAACTGAAGCTTTCTTT
TRBJ2-5	TRBV10-2	NA	NA	CASRGLEETQYF	TGCGCCAGCAGGGGACTTGAAGAGACCCAGTACTTC
TRBJ2-3	TRBV19	NA	NA	CASSIGLSDTQYF	TGTGCCAGTAGTATAGGGTTGTCAGATACGCAGTATTTT
TRBJ1-4	TRBV11-2	NA	NA	CASSSDIATNEKLFF	TGTGCCAGCAGCTCGGACATTGCAACTAATGAAAAACTGTTTTTT
TRBJ2-3	TRBV6-5	NA	NA	CASSPGQATDTQYF	TGTGCCAGCAGCCCGGGACAAGCCACAGATACGCAGTATTTT
TRBJ1-5	TRBV5-8	NA	once	CASSSRVDQPQHF	TGTGCCAGCAGCTCTCGGGTAGATCAGCCCCAGCATTTT
TRBJ1-6	TRBV9	NA	NA	CASSVDNTVGDFNSPLHF	TGTGCCAGCAGCGTAGACAACACAGTAGGCGACTTTAATTCACCCCTCCACTTT
TRBJ1-1	TRBV5-1	NA	NA	CASSLSRDGNTEAFF	TGCGCCAGCAGCCTCTCGAGGGACGGAAACACTGAAGCTTTCTTT
TRBJ2-7	TRBV29-1	TRBD1	NA	CSVVRQGFNEQYF	TGCAGCGTTGTTCGACAGGGGTTCAACGAGCAGTACTTC
TRBJ2-5	TRBV28	NA	NA	CASSLEGWQETQYF	TGTGCCAGCAGTTTAGAGGGGTGGCAAGAGACCCAGTACTTC
TRBJ1-1	TRBV3-1/TRBV3-2	NA	few	CASSQVAENTEAFF	TGTGCCAGCAGCCAAGTAGCAGAGAACACTGAAGCTTTCTTT
TRBJ1-5	TRBV4-1	NA	NA	CASSQVDTNFNQPQHF	TGCGCCAGCAGCCAAGTTGACACCAACTTTAATCAGCCCCAGCATTTT
TRBJ2-2	TRBV10-1	TRBD1	NA	CASSESFYIHIKGQEMNTGELFF	TGCGCCAGCAGTGAGTCTTTTTATATACATATTAAAGGACAGGAGATGAACACCGGGGAGCTGTTTTTT
TRBJ1-1	TRBV30	TRBD1	NA	CAWRRGAGGNEAFF	TGTGCCTGGAGACGAGGGGCAGGGGGGAATGAAGCTTTCTTT
TRBJ2-1	TRBV7-2	NA	NA	CASRSRSGSSYNEQFF	TGTGCCAGCAGATCCCGTAGCGGATCCTCCTACAATGAGCAGTTCTTC
TRBJ2-7	TRBV4-3	NA	NA	CASSQEARGRSYEQYF	TGCGCCAGCAGCCAAGAAGCACGGGGCCGCTCCTACGAGCAGTACTTC
TRBJ2-1	TRBV7-2	NA	once	CASSGSDRRYEQFF	TGTGCCAGCAGCGGGTCGGACAGACGGTATGAGCAGTTCTTC
TRBJ2-1	TRBV5-1	TRBD1	NA	CASSNGQGAEQFF	TGCGCCAGCAGCAACGGACAGGGGGCTGAGCAGTTCTTC
TRBJ1-1	TRBV12-3/TRBV12-4	NA	few	CASRLSTEAFF	TGTGCCAGCCGGTTGAGCACTGAAGCTTTCTTT
TRBJ2-1	TRBV5-1	NA	NA	CASSFFGDTYNEQFF	TGCGCCAGCAGCTTCTTTGGCGATACCTACAATGAGCAGTTCTTC
TRBJ1-3	TRBV9	NA	NA	CASSGDLRGNTIYF	TGTGCCAGCAGCGGAGATCTTAGGGGAAACACCATATATTTT
TRBJ2-5	TRBV7-9	TRBD2	NA	CASSWTSGGETQYF	TGTGCCAGCAGTTGGACGTCGGGGGGAGAGACCCAGTACTTC
TRBJ2-3	TRBV6-5	TRBD1	once	CASSKQGARTDTQYF	TGTGCCAGCAGCAAACAGGGGGCACGCACAGATACGCAGTATTTT
TRBJ1-4	TRBV5-4	TRBD1	NA	CASSVRGRDEKLFF	TGTGCCAGCAGCGTCAGGGGGCGCGATGAAAAACTGTTTTTT
TRBJ2-5	TRBV28	TRBD2	NA	CASRRPSGGGQETQYF	TGTGCCAGCAGGCGACCTAGCGGGGGGGGACAAGAGACCCAGTACTTC
TRBJ2-3	TRBV19	NA	few	CASSILGGRTDTQYF	TGTGCCAGTAGTATACTTGGGGGCCGGACAGATACGCAGTATTTT
TRBJ1-4	TRBV4-3	TRBD1	NA	CASSQLTGGLGEKLFF	TGCGCCAGCAGCCAATTGACAGGGGGGTTGGGTGAAAAACTGTTTTTT
TRBJ1-5	TRBV6-2/TRBV6-3	NA	NA	CASSLGAGLYQPQHF	TGTGCCAGCAGTTTGGGGGCAGGACTGTATCAGCCCCAGCATTTT
TRBJ2-3	TRBV7-8	TRBD1	once	CASSLMGTEADTQYF	TGTGCCAGCAGCTTAATGGGGACAGAGGCAGATACGCAGTATTTT
TRBJ1-1	TRBV18	TRBD1	NA	CASSPTQDRKAEAFF	TGTGCCAGCTCACCAACCCAGGACAGGAAGGCTGAAGCTTTCTTT
TRBJ2-6	TRBV5-4	NA	few	CASSLQGSGANVLTF	TGTGCCAGCAGTTTACAGGGATCTGGGGCCAACGTCCTGACTTTC
TRBJ1-6	TRBV2	NA	NA	CALGGEGNSPLHF	TGTGCCCTCGGGGGGGAGGGTAATTCACCCCTCCACTTT
TRBJ1-1	TRBV9	NA	NA	CASSPRGLNTEAFF	TGTGCCAGCAGCCCTCGGGGGTTGAACACTGAAGCTTTCTTT